What follows describes a single T cell receptor (beta chain). V lost 4 bases and J lost 6, with 10 bases in between. This CDR3 comprises 13 residues. A J-beta primer mix and a sample-barcoded 5' primer were used in a second PCR of about 7 to 12 cycles. TCRdb used MiXCR to reprocess the 5' RACE reads, holding one entry per CDR3 protein. Among some 920,000 distinct CDR3 sequences, just over 50% were seen once, and the ten largest hold over 20%. The data stem from a study of blood T cells in healthy people across ages. Source material: blood. The rearrangement links TRBV12-3 or TRBV12-4 to TRBJ2-1, with D hard to call. This TCR derives from a woman in her sixties or seventies in good health. CDR3 sequence: CASSWARINEQFF. For the CDR3, the DNA is TGTGCCAGCAGTTGGGCACGGATCAATGAGCAGTTCTTC.